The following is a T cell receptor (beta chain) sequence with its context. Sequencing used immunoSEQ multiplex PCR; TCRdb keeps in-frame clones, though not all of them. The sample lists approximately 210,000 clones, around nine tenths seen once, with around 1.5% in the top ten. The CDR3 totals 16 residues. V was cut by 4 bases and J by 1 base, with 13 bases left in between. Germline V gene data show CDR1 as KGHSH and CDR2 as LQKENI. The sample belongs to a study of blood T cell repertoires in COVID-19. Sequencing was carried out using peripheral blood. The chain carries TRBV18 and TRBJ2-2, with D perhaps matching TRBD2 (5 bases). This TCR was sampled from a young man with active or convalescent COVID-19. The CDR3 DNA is TGTGCCAGCTCACACGAATCAGCGGAGAACACCGGGGAGCTGTTTTTT. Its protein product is CASSHESAENTGELFF.